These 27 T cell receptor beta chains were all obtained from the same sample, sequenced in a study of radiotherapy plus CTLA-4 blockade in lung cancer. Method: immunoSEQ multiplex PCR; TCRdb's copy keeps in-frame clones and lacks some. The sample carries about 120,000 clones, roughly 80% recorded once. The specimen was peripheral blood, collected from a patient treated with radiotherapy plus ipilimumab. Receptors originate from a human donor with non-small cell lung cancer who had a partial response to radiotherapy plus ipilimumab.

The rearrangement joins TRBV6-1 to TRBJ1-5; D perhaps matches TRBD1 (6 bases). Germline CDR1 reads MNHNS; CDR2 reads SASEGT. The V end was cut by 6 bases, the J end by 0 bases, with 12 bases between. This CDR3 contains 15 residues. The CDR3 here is CASRRTGNSNQPQHF. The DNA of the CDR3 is TGTGCCAGCAGGCGAACAGGGAATAGCAATCAGCCCCAGCATTTT.

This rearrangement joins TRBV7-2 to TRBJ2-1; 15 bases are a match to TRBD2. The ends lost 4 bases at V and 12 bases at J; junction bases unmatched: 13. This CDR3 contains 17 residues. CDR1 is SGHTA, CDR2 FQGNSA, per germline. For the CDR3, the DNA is TGTGCCAGCAGCTCAAAGGTTCCGGGACTAGCGGGAGGTTGGCAGTTCTTC. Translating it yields CASSSKVPGLAGGWQFF.

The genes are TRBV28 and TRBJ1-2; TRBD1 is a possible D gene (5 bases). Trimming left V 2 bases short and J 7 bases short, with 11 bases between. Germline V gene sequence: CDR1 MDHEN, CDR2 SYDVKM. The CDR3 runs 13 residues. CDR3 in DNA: TGTGCCAGCAGTTTAAACCAGGGAGGTGGCTACACCTTC. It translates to CASSLNQGGGYTF.

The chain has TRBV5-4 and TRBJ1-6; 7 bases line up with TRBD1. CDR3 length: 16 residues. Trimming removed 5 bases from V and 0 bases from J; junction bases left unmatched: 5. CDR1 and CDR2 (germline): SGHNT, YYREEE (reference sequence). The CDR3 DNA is TGTGCCAGCAGTGCGGACAGGCGCTCCTATAATTCACCCCTCCACTTT. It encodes CASSADRRSYNSPLHF.

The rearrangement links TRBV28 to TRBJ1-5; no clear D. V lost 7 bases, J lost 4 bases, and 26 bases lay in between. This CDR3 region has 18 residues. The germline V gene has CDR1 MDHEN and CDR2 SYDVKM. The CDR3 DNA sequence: TGTGCCAGCACGGGAGGGCCAGAGCCCCTGTGGTTTAATCAGCCCCAGCATTTT. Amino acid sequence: CASTGGPEPLWFNQPQHF.

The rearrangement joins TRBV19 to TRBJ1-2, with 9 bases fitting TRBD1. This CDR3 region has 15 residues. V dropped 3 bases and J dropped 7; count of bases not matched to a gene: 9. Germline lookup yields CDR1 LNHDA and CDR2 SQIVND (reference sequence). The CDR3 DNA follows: TGTGCCAGTAGTATCGCTGGGACAGGGTTTGGTGGCTACACCTTC. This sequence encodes CASSIAGTGFGGYTF.

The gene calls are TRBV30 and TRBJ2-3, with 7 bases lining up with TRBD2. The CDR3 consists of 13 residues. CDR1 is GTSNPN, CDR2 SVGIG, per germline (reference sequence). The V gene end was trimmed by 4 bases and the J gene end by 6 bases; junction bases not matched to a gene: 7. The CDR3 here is CAWNRGAGDTQYF. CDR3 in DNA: TGTGCCTGGAACCGGGGAGCGGGGGATACGCAGTATTTT.

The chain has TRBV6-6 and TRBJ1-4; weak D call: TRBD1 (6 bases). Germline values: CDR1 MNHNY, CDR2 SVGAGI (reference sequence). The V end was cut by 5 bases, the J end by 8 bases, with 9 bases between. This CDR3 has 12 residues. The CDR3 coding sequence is TGTGCCAGCAGTCTAAGGGGGGAAAAACTGTTTTTT. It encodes CASSLRGEKLFF.

The CDR3 nucleotides are TGTGCCAGCAGCTTCATAAGCGGGAGAGGTAACAATGAGCAGTTCTTC. Protein sequence: CASSFISGRGNNEQFF. The chain employs TRBV11-3 and TRBJ2-1; 8 nucleotides align to TRBD2. The CDR3 sequence is 16 residues long. CDR1 is SGHNT, CDR2 YENEEA, per germline. V lost 3 bases to trimming and J lost 5 bases; unmatched junction nucleotides: 9.

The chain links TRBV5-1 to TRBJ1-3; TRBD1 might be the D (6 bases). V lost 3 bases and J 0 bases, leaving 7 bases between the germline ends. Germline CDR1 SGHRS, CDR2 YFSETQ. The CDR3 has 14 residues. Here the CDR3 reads CASSWDISGNTIYF. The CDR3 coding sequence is TGCGCCAGCAGCTGGGACATCTCTGGAAACACCATATATTTT.

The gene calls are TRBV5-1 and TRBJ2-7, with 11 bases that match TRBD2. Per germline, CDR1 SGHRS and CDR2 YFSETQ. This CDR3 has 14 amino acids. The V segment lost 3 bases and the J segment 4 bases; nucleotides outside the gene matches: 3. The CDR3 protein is CASSSGTSGYEQYF. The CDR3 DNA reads TGCGCCAGCAGCTCCGGGACTAGCGGTTACGAGCAGTACTTC.

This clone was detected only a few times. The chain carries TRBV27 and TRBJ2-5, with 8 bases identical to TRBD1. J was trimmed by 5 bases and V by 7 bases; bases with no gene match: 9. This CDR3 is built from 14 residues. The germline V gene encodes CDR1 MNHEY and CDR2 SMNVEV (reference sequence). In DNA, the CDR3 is TGTGCCAGCAAAGGACAGGGAAGGGGGGAGACCCAGTACTTC. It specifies CASKGQGRGETQYF.

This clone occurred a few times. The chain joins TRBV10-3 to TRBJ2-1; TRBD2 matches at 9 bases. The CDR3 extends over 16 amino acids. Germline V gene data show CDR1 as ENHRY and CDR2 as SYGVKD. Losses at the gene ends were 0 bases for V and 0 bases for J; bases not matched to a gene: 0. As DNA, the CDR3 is TGTGCCATCAGTGAGTCAGCGGGAGGCTCCTACAATGAGCAGTTCTTC. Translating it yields CAISESAGGSYNEQFF.

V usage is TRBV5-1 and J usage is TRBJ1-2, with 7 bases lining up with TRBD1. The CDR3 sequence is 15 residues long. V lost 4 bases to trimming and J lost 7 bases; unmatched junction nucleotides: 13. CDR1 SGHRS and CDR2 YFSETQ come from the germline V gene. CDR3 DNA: TGCGCCAGCAGCACAGGACAGGTAGGACGAAGTGGCTACACCTTC. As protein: CASSTGQVGRSGYTF.

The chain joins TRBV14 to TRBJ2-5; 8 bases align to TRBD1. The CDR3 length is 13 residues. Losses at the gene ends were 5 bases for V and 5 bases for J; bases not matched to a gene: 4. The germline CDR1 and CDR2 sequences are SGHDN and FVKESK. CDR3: CASSVNRGETQYF. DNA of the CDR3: TGTGCCAGCAGCGTGAACAGGGGGGAGACCCAGTACTTC.

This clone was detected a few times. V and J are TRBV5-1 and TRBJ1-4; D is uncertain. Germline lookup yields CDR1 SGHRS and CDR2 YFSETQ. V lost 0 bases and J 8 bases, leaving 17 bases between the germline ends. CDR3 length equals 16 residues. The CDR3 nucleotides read TGCGCCAGCAGCTTGGGCCGGTCGGCAGGTGGGGAAAAACTGTTTTTT. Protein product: CASSLGRSAGGEKLFF.

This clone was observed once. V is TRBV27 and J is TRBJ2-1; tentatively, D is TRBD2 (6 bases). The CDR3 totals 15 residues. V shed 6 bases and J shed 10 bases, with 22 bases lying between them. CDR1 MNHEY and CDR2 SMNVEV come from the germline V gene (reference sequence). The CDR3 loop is CASSLGKGGRLEQFF. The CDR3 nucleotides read TGTGCCAGCAGCCTAGGGAAGGGAGGAAGGCTCGAGCAGTTCTTC.

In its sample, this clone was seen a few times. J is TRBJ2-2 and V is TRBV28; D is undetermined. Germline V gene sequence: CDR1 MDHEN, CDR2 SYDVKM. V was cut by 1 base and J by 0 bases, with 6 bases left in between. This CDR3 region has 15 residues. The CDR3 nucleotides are TGTGCCAGCAGTTTATTGGCGGCGAACACCGGGGAGCTGTTTTTT. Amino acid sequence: CASSLLAANTGELFF.

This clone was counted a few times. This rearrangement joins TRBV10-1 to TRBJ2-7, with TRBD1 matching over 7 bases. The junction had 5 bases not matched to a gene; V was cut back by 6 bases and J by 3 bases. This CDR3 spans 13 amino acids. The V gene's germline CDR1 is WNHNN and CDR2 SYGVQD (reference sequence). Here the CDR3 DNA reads TGCGCCAGCAGCCCCGGGACAGACTACGAGCAGTACTTC. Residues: CASSPGTDYEQYF.

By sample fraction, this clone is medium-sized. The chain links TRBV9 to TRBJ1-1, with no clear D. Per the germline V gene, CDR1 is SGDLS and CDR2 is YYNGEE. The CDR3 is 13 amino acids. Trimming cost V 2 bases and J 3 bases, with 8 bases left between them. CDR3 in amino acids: CASSVVSDTEAFF. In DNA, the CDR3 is TGTGCCAGCAGCGTTGTTTCTGACACTGAAGCTTTCTTT.

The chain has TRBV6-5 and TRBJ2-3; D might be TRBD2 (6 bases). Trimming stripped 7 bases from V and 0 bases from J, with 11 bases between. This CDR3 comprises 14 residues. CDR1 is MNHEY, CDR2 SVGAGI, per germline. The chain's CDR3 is CASTRDWSTDTQYF. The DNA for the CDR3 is TGTGCCAGCACGAGGGACTGGAGCACAGATACGCAGTATTTT.

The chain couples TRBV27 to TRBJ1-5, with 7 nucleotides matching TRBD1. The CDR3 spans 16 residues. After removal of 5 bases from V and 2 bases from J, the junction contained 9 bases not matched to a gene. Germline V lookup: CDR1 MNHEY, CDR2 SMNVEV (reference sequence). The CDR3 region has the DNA TGTGCCAGCAGTCTAGCTCAGGGGGTGGGCAATCAGCCCCAGCATTTT. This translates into CASSLAQGVGNQPQHF.

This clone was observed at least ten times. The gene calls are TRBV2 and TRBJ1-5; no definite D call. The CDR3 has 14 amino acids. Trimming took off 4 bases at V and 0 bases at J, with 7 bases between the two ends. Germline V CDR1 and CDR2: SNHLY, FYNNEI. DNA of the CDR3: TGTGCCAGCAGTGGGGCAAGTAGCAATCAGCCCCAGCATTTT. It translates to CASSGASSNQPQHF. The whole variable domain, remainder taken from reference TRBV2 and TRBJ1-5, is EPEVTQTPSHQVTQMGQEVILRCVPISNHLYFYWYRQILGQKVEFLVSFYNNEISEKSEIFDDQFSVERPDGSNFTLKIRSTKLEDSAMYFCASSGASSNQPQHFGDGTRLSIL.

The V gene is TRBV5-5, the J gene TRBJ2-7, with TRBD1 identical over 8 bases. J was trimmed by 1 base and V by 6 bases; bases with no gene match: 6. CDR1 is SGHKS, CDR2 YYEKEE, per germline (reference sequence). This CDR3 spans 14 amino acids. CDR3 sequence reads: CASTHGQGSYEQYV. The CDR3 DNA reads TGTGCCAGCACTCACGGACAGGGATCCTACGAGCAGTACGTC.

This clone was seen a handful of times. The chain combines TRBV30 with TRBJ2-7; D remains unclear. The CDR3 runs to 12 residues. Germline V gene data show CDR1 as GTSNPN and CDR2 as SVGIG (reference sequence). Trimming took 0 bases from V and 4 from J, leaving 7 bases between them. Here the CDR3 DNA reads TGTGCCTGGAGTGTAACTGGTTACGAGCAGTACTTC. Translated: CAWSVTGYEQYF. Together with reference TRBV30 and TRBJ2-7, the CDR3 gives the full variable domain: SQTIHQWPATLVQPVGSPLSLECTVEGTSNPNLYWYRQAAGRGLQLLFYSVGIGQISSEVPQNLSASRPQDRQFILSSKKLLLSDSGFYLCAWSVTGYEQYFGPGTRLTVT.

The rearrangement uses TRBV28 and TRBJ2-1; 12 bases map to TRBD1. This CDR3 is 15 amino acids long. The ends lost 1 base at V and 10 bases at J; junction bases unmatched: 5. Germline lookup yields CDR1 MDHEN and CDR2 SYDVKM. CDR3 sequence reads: CASSLLGQGAREQFF. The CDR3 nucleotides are TGTGCCAGCAGTTTATTGGGACAGGGGGCGCGCGAGCAGTTCTTC.

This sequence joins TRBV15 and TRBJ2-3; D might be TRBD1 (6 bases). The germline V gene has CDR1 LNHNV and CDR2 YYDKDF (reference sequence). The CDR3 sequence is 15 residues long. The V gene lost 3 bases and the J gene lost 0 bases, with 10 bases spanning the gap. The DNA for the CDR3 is TGTGCCACCAGCAGGACAGGCGTTAGCACAGATACGCAGTATTTT. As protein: CATSRTGVSTDTQYF.